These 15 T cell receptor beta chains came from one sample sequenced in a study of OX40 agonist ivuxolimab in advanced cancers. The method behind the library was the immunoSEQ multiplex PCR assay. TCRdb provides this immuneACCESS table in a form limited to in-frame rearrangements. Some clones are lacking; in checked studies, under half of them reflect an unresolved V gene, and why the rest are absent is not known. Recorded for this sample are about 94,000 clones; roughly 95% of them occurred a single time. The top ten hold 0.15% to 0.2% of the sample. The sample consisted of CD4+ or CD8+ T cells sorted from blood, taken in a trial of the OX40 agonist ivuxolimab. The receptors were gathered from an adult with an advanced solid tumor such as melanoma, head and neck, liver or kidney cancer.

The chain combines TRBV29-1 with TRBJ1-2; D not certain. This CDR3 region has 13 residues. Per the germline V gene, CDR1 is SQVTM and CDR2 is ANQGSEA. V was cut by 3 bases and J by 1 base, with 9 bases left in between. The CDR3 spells CSVDGQYNYGYTF. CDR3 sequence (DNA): TGCAGCGTTGACGGGCAGTATAACTATGGCTACACCTTC.

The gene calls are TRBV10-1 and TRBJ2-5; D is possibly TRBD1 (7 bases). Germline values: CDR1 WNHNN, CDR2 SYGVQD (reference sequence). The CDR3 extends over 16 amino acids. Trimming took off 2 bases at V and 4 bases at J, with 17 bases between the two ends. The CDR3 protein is CASSETGVAGRETQYF. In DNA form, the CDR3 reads TGCGCCAGCAGTGAGACAGGGGTTGCGGGGCGAGAGACCCAGTACTTC.

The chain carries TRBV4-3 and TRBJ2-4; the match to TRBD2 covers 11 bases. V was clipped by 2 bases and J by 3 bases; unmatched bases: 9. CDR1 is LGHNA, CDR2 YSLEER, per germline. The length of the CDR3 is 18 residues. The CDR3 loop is CASSQRPLAGGDKNIQYF. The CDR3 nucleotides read TGCGCCAGCAGCCAACGCCCCCTAGCGGGAGGAGACAAAAACATTCAGTACTTC.

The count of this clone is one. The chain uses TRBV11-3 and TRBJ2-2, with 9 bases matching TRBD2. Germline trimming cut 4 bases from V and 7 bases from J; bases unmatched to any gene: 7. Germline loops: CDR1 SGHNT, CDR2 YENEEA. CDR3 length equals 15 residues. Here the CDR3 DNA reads TGTGCCAGCAGCTCCGTAGCGGGAGTAGGCGGGGAGCTGTTTTTT. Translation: CASSSVAGVGGELFF.

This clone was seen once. CDR3 DNA sequence: TGTGCCAGCAGCTTAAGGGGCGGAGCGGGCTACGAGCAGTACTTC. Its protein product is CASSLRGGAGYEQYF. The chain employs TRBV13 and TRBJ2-7; TRBD2 might be the D (6 bases). The CDR3 runs 15 residues. Germline assignment: CDR1 PRHDT and CDR2 FYEKMQ (reference sequence). V lost 2 bases and J lost 3, with 14 bases in between.

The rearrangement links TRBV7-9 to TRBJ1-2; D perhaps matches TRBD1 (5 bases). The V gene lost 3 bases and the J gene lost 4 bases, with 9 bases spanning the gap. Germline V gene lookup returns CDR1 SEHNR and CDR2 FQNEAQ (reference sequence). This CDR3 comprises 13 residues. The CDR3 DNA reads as TGTGCCAGCAGCTTCGGGGGGGTCTATGGCTACACCTTC. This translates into CASSFGGVYGYTF.

CDR3: CAIRSGGRGTEAFF. In DNA, the CDR3 is TGTGCCATCAGATCAGGGGGCCGGGGCACTGAAGCTTTCTTT. The V call is TRBV10-3, the J call TRBJ1-1; 8 nucleotides agree with TRBD1. The trim removed 6 bases at V and 4 bases at J, leaving 7 bases unmatched. Per the germline V gene, CDR1 is ENHRY and CDR2 is SYGVKD. The length of the CDR3 is 14 residues.

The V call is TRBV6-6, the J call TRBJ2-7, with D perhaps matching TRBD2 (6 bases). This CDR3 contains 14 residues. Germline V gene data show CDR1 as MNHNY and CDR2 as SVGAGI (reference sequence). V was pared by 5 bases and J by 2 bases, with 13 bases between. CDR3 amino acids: CASSRSGLAYEQYF. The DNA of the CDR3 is TGTGCCAGCAGTCGTAGCGGTTTAGCCTACGAGCAGTACTTC.

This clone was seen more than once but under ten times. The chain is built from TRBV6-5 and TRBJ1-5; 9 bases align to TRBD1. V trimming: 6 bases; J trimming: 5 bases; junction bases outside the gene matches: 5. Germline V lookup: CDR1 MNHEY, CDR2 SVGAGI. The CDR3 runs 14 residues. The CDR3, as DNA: TGTGCCAGCAGCCACCGGACAGGGGATCAGCCCCAGCATTTT. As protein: CASSHRTGDQPQHF.

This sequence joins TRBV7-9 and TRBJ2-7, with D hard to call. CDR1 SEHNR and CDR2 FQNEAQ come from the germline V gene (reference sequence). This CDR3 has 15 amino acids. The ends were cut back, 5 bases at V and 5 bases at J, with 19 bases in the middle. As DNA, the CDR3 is TGTGCCAGCAGCCCCGTGGTGGCACCGCGGAACGAGCAGTACTTC. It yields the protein CASSPVVAPRNEQYF.

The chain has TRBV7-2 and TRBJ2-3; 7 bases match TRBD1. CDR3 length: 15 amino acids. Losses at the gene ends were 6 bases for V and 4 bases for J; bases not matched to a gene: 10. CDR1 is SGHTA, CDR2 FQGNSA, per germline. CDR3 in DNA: TGTGCCAGCAGTCAGCTCGACAGGGTGCCAGATACGCAGTATTTT. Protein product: CASSQLDRVPDTQYF.

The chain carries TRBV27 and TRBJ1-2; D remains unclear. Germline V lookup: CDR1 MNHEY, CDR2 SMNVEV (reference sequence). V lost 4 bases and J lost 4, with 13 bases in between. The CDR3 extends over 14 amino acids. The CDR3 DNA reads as TGTGCCAGCAGTTCGAGCTTCTTCGGCTATGGCTACACCTTC. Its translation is CASSSSFFGYGYTF.

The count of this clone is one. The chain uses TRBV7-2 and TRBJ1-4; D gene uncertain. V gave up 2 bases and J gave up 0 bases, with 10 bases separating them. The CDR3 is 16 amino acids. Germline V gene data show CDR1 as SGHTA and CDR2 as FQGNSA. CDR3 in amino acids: CASSLRSTTTNEKLFF. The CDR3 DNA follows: TGTGCCAGCAGCTTAAGGTCGACTACAACTAATGAAAAACTGTTTTTT.

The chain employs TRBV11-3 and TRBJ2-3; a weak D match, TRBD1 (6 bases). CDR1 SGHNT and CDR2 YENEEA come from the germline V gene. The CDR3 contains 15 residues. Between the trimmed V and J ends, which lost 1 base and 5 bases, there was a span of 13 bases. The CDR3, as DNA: TGTGCCAGCAGCTTAGGCGCAGGGGAAGGAGATACGCAGTATTTT. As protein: CASSLGAGEGDTQYF.

Written as DNA, the CDR3 is TGTGCCAGCAGCGGGACAGTATCGTCCTACGAGCAGTACTTC. Translated, it gives CASSGTVSSYEQYF. V and J are TRBV9 and TRBJ2-7; tentatively, D is TRBD1 (6 bases). Trimming took 3 bases from V and 1 from J, leaving 11 bases between them. CDR1 and CDR2 from the germline V gene are SGDLS and YYNGEE. This CDR3 contains 14 residues.